This T cell receptor beta chain came from a study of T cell repertoires in cytomegalovirus infection. Study findings and constraints: Cumulative frequency (of public TCR beta family members) identified carriers of CMV plus the relevant HLA.

One entry per CDR3 protein, called by TCRdb with MiXCR from the reads. Counted here are about 330,000 distinct CDR3 sequences, about 35% occurring once; the ten biggest clones make up 13%. There are 14 residues in the CDR3. Germline CDR1 SGHDT, CDR2 YYEEEE. V trimming: 3 bases; J trimming: 4 bases; junction bases outside the gene matches: 1. Regarding this clonotype: Its antigen remains unknown.

This receptor was obtained from a human donor in good health (CMV status not recorded). Some clones in this sample may be carry-over from other donors' samples. The starting material was cultured PBMCs, obtained from culture after CMV antigen stimulation. The genes are TRBV5-6 and TRBJ2-7, with 13 nucleotides matching TRBD2. The CDR3 loop reads CASSSGLAGYEQYV. The CDR3 nucleotides read TGTGCCAGCAGCTCGGGACTAGCGGGATACGAGCAGTACGTC.